This T cell receptor (beta chain) was recovered during a study of blood T cell repertoires in COVID-19. This CDR3 spans 16 amino acids. Using immunoSEQ multiplex PCR, the repertoire was profiled, and TCRdb retains in-frame clones only, with some absent. This sample has roughly 26,000 clones, with approximately 83% found just once. This receptor was identified in a human donor in a cohort sampled during active COVID-19. The chain employs TRBV21-1 and TRBJ1-1; the table calls TRBD1, which could not be checked here. TRBV21-1 represents a pseudogene. Material for sequencing was peripheral blood. The CDR3 region is CASSKVKGARNTEAFF. The DNA of the CDR3 is TGTGCCAGCAGCAAAGTTAAGGGGGCGCGTAACACTGAAGCTTTCTTT.